These 32 T cell receptor beta chains came from one sample sequenced in a study of T-cell reconstitution after alpha-beta-depleted transplantation in children. During its preparation, the TCRbeta library received unique molecular identifiers. Via MiXCR, TCRdb re-called the PCR reads, giving one row per CDR3 protein. The profile shows about 240,000 distinct CDR3 sequences, about 26% of them singletons. The sample here was PBMCs, taken before TCRalphabeta/CD19-depleted stem cell transplant. All receptors derive from a girl aged 2 to 9 with Fanconi anemia, due to receive a stem cell transplant.

For the CDR3, the DNA is TGTGCCAGCAGCTTAAGGCTAGCGGGGGGGTCATGGGATGAGCAGTTCTTC. Translating it yields CASSLRLAGGSWDEQFF. The rearrangement links TRBV7-3 to TRBJ2-1; TRBD2 matches 12 bases. V was clipped by 1 base and J by 8 bases; unmatched bases: 9. Germline assignment: CDR1 SGHTA and CDR2 FQGTGA. The CDR3 sequence is 17 residues long. Supplemented by reference TRBV7-3 and TRBJ2-1, the full variable domain reads GAGVSQTPSNKVTEKGKYVELRCDPISGHTALYWYRQSLGQGPEFLIYFQGTGAADDSGLPNDRFFAVRPEGSVSTLKIQRTERGDSAVYLCASSLRLAGGSWDEQFFGPGTRLTVL.

The chain has TRBV29-1 and TRBJ1-4, with 11 bases identical to TRBD1. After removal of 4 bases from V and 8 bases from J, the junction contained 12 bases not matched to a gene. Germline lookup yields CDR1 SQVTM and CDR2 ANQGSEA. CDR3 size: 16 residues. The DNA of the CDR3 is TGCAGCGTTGTAGCGTGGACAGGGGGCCATGGCGAAAAACTGTTTTTT. It translates to CSVVAWTGGHGEKLFF.

This clonotype has a single count. The chain recombines TRBV28 with TRBJ2-7; TRBD2 matches 7 bases. CDR1 and CDR2 (germline): MDHEN, SYDVKM. The CDR3 length is 14 residues. V was clipped by 8 bases and J by 3 bases; unmatched bases: 10. Here the CDR3 DNA reads TGTGCCAGCGCCTTAGCGGGTTGGGTCTACGAGCAGTACTTC. The encoded protein is CASALAGWVYEQYF.

This clonotype was detected a few times. The CDR3 protein is CATSSTGAETQYF. CDR3 nucleotide sequence: TGTGCCACCAGCAGCACGGGGGCAGAGACCCAGTACTTC. The rearrangement links TRBV15 to TRBJ2-5; D may correspond to TRBD1 or TRBD2 (6 bases each). The V and J ends lost 3 bases and 4 bases respectively, with 9 bases between them. This CDR3 contains 13 residues. Germline V gene data show CDR1 as LNHNV and CDR2 as YYDKDF (reference sequence).

A word on this clonotype: At one of its ends the junction is not consistent with the germline gene, which may arise from a read error. The chain recombines TRBV12-3 or TRBV12-4 with TRBJ2-1, with 9 bases lining up with TRBD1. The CDR3 loop spans 15 amino acids. In DNA form, the CDR3 reads TGTGCCAGCACTGACAGCGGGACAGGGTACAATCAGCAGTTCTTC. Protein sequence: CASTDSGTGYNQQFF.

The chain is built from TRBV12-3 or TRBV12-4 and TRBJ2-2, with 10 bases lining up with TRBD1. This CDR3 has 15 amino acids. The V and J ends lost 3 bases and 11 bases, in that order; junction bases with no gene match: 9. CDR3 in amino acids: CASSFWAGTGAELFF. As DNA, the CDR3 is TGTGCCAGCAGTTTTTGGGCCGGGACAGGGGCAGAGCTGTTTTTT.

The genes are TRBV29-1 and TRBJ2-1; 8 nucleotides align to TRBD2. Losses at the gene ends were 4 bases for V and 4 bases for J; bases not matched to a gene: 12. The CDR3 is made up of 16 amino acids. Germline lookup yields CDR1 SQVTM and CDR2 ANQGSEA. In nucleotides, the CDR3 is TGCAGCGTTGCTCAACTGGCGGGGGGTGGTTACAATGAGCAGTTCTTC. Amino acid sequence: CSVAQLAGGGYNEQFF.

The table lists this clonotype with a few counts. The chain is built from TRBV5-5 and TRBJ2-1; possibly TRBD1 or TRBD2 for D (5 bases each). V was clipped by 4 bases and J by 5 bases, with 13 bases between them. The CDR3 contains 14 residues. From germline, CDR1 is SGHKS and CDR2 YYEKEE (reference sequence). CDR3: CASSRWGRNNEQFF. CDR3 nucleotide sequence: TGTGCCAGCAGCCGTTGGGGACGGAACAATGAGCAGTTCTTC.

This clonotype was seen repeatedly, ten times or more. The chain is built from TRBV29-1 and TRBJ2-7; maybe TRBD1 (6 bases). CDR1 SQVTM and CDR2 ANQGSEA come from the germline V gene. Trimming cost V 2 bases and J 7 bases, with 6 bases left between them. The CDR3 runs 10 residues. The CDR3 coding sequence is TGCAGCGTTGAACAGGGGGAGCAGTACTTC. It translates to CSVEQGEQYF.

This chain uses TRBV7-9 with TRBJ2-2; D possibly corresponds to TRBD1 (5 bases). The CDR3 covers 16 residues. Germline assignment: CDR1 SEHNR and CDR2 FQNEAQ (reference sequence). Trimming removed 2 bases from V and 7 bases from J, with 17 bases in between. In nucleotides, the CDR3 is TGTGCCAGCAGCTTACCAGGTGTCCAGGGAATCGGGGAGCTGTTTTTT. It is translated as CASSLPGVQGIGELFF.

This chain uses TRBV29-1 with TRBJ2-7, with 13 positions matching TRBD2. The length of the CDR3 is 16 residues. Trimming took 0 bases from V and 4 from J; bases not matched to a gene: 6. In germline, CDR1 is SQVTM, CDR2 ANQGSEA. The CDR3 nucleotides are TGCAGCGTTGAAGATAATACGGGACTAGCGGGATACGAGCAGTACTTC. Encoded protein: CSVEDNTGLAGYEQYF.

This clonotype was seen many times. The rearrangement joins TRBV29-1 to TRBJ2-1, with TRBD1 as a possible D gene (6 bases). The CDR3 is 13 amino acids. V was cut by 7 bases and J by 2 bases, with 12 bases left in between. Germline CDR1 reads SQVTM; CDR2 reads ANQGSEA. This chain's CDR3 is CSAPGVAYNEQFF. The CDR3 nucleotides read TGCAGCGCTCCAGGGGTTGCCTACAATGAGCAGTTCTTC.

The chain uses TRBV6-4 and TRBJ2-7, with 7 nucleotides matching TRBD2. The CDR3 totals 13 residues. Trimming took 9 bases from V and 3 from J; bases not matched to a gene: 8. Germline V gene data show CDR1 as MRHNA and CDR2 as SNTAGT. CDR3: CARRLADYYEQYF. The DNA for the CDR3 is TGTGCCAGGAGACTAGCAGATTACTACGAGCAGTACTTC.

The chain combines TRBV15 with TRBJ2-3; 9 nucleotides align to TRBD2. Trimming cost V 0 bases and J 4 bases; bases outside gene matches: 2. CDR3 length equals 15 residues. Germline loops: CDR1 LNHNV, CDR2 YYDKDF (reference sequence). The CDR3 bases are TGTGCCACCAGCAGAGACTTAGCGGGAGCAGATACGCAGTATTTT. It encodes CATSRDLAGADTQYF.

As concerns this clonotype: With a much larger clone just one base away, this may be a read error. The V call is TRBV4-2, the J call TRBJ2-7, with D uncertain. Trimming left V 8 bases short and J 1 base short, with 6 bases between. CDR3 length: 11 residues. Per the germline V gene, CDR1 is LGHNA and CDR2 is YNFKEQ. The CDR3 spells CASGKSYEQYF. The CDR3 nucleotides are TGTGCCAGCGGCAAATCCTACGAGCAGTACTTC.

This clonotype was counted many times. The rearrangement uses TRBV20-1 and TRBJ2-7; no firm D call. CDR3 length: 16 amino acids. The V gene lost 3 bases and the J gene lost 1 base, with 19 bases spanning the gap. Germline values: CDR1 DFQATT, CDR2 SNEGSKA (reference sequence). The CDR3 nucleotides read TGCAGTGCTAGTAGTGCGTCTGAACCGATTTCCTACGAGCAGTACTTC. Translated, it gives CSASSASEPISYEQYF.

The table lists this clonotype with a count of one. The genes are TRBV6-5 and TRBJ2-7; 10 positions match TRBD2. From germline, CDR1 is MNHEY and CDR2 SVGAGI. The CDR3 sequence is 14 residues long. V shed 2 bases and J 5 bases; nucleotides not matched to a gene: 3. CDR3 DNA: TGTGCCAGCAGTTACAGCGGGAGGGCCAACGAGCAGTACTTC. As protein: CASSYSGRANEQYF.

There are many counts of this clonotype. This chain links TRBV4-2 with TRBJ2-5; D remains ambiguous. This CDR3 is 15 amino acids long. Germline V gene lookup returns CDR1 LGHNA and CDR2 YNFKEQ. Trimming pared 0 bases from V and 6 bases from J, leaving 14 bases between. The CDR3 DNA sequence: TGTGCCAGCAGCCAAGATGATCAGCGTCTAAAGACCCAGTACTTC. Its translation: CASSQDDQRLKTQYF.

The chain couples TRBV20-1 to TRBJ2-7; no reliable D call. The CDR3 is 12 residues long. Trimming removed 6 bases from V and 5 bases from J, with 14 bases in between. CDR1 is DFQATT, CDR2 SNEGSKA, per germline (reference sequence). The CDR3 sequence is CSAMSVGHEQYF. CDR3 DNA sequence: TGCAGTGCCATGTCTGTGGGCCACGAGCAGTACTTC.

This clonotype showed up many times. The V call is TRBV7-2, the J call TRBJ2-6, with a possible D match to TRBD1 (5 bases). This CDR3 comprises 16 residues. Germline V gene sequence: CDR1 SGHTA, CDR2 FQGNSA. V gave up 2 bases and J gave up 0 bases, with 8 bases separating them. CDR3 bases: TGTGCCAGCAGCTTAAGACAGCACTCTGGGGCCAACGTCCTGACTTTC. Residues: CASSLRQHSGANVLTF.

The V and J genes are TRBV18 and TRBJ2-7; a weak D match, TRBD1 (6 bases). This CDR3 has 16 residues. V was clipped by 3 bases and J by 3 bases, with 18 bases between them. From germline, CDR1 is KGHSH and CDR2 LQKENI. CDR3 loop: CASSPETDRPFYEQYF. DNA for the CDR3: TGTGCCAGCTCACCTGAAACTGACAGGCCTTTCTACGAGCAGTACTTC.

This clonotype was picked up a small number of times. V is TRBV7-2 and J is TRBJ2-3; D is perhaps TRBD2 (6 bases). Germline V gives CDR1 SGHTA, CDR2 FQGNSA. The CDR3 is 12 amino acids. V shed 5 bases and J shed 9 bases, with 12 bases lying between them. CDR3 sequence (DNA): TGTGCCAGCAGCAACACTAGCTACACGCAGTATTTT. Translated, it gives CASSNTSYTQYF.

The gene calls are TRBV29-1 and TRBJ2-3; 7 nucleotides match TRBD1. The CDR3 loop spans 16 amino acids. CDR1 and CDR2 (germline): SQVTM, ANQGSEA. Unmatched junction bases numbered 10, after V lost 4 bases and J lost 0 bases. Here the CDR3 DNA reads TGCAGCGTTGTTGGACAGGTAACCCCTAGCACAGATACGCAGTATTTT. This translates into CSVVGQVTPSTDTQYF.

For the CDR3, the DNA is TGCAGCGTTGAACTTCGGCATTCCCCTGCCTACGAGCAGTACTTC. Residues: CSVELRHSPAYEQYF. The chain is built from TRBV29-1 and TRBJ2-7, with unresolved D. Germline V gene lookup returns CDR1 SQVTM and CDR2 ANQGSEA. V lost 2 bases to trimming and J lost 2 bases, with 16 bases between them. The CDR3 sequence is 15 residues long.

This clonotype has more than one count but fewer than ten. V and J are TRBV5-1 and TRBJ2-1; 10 bases agree with TRBD2. CDR3 size: 14 residues. Germline V lookup: CDR1 SGHRS, CDR2 YFSETQ. V shed 2 bases and J 9 bases; nucleotides not matched to a gene: 5. The CDR3 DNA reads TGCGCCAGCAGCTTAGCGGGAGGGCCATTTGAGCAGTTCTTC. Protein product: CASSLAGGPFEQFF. The full variable domain, with the rest looked up from reference TRBV5-1 and TRBJ2-1, is KAGVTQTPRYLIKTRGQQVTLSCSPISGHRSVSWYQQTPGQGLQFLFEYFSETQRNKGNFPGRFSGRQFSNSRSEMNVSTLELGDSALYLCASSLAGGPFEQFFGPGTRLTVL.

The rearrangement joins TRBV9 to TRBJ2-1; D perhaps matches TRBD1 (7 bases). Trimming cost V 2 bases and J 5 bases, with 11 bases left between them. This CDR3 comprises 14 residues. Germline values: CDR1 SGDLS, CDR2 YYNGEE. This CDR3 is CASSVGGQHNEQFF. The DNA for the CDR3 is TGTGCCAGCAGCGTGGGGGGACAGCACAATGAGCAGTTCTTC.

The chain has TRBV12-3 or TRBV12-4 and TRBJ2-5; no firm D call. V was trimmed by 7 bases and J by 2 bases, leaving 11 bases between them. The CDR3 length is 13 residues. CDR3 DNA: TGTGCCAGCACCCAAGGCTTGCAAGAGACCCAGTACTTC. Protein: CASTQGLQETQYF.

This chain joins TRBV5-1 and TRBJ2-1; TRBD2 might be the D (6 bases). Germline V gene data show CDR1 as SGHRS and CDR2 as YFSETQ. Trimming took off 5 bases at V and 4 bases at J, with 10 bases between the two ends. The CDR3 has 13 residues. The CDR3 DNA sequence: TGCGCCAGCAGAGTGGAGGGGTACAATGAGCAGTTCTTC. Its protein is CASRVEGYNEQFF.

This clonotype was counted a few times. The chain recombines TRBV18 with TRBJ1-2; no clear D gene. CDR3 length: 14 residues. The germline gives CDR1 KGHSH, CDR2 LQKENI. Deletions cut 3 bases from V and 2 bases from J, with 10 bases between. The CDR3 DNA sequence: TGTGCCAGCTCACCGACCCAGTGGAACTATGGCTACACCTTC. Protein sequence: CASSPTQWNYGYTF.

Only a few counts were recorded for this clonotype. The rearrangement links TRBV25-1 to TRBJ2-2; D is undetermined. This CDR3 contains 15 residues. Trimming pared 2 bases from V and 7 bases from J, leaving 14 bases between. The V gene's germline CDR1 is MGHDK and CDR2 SYGVNS. Here the CDR3 DNA reads TGTGCCAGCAGTGAACTTGGCACGAGCAACGGGGAGCTGTTTTTT. Protein product: CASSELGTSNGELFF.

This clonotype was seen only a few times. V and J are TRBV7-3 and TRBJ2-1; 12 bases fit TRBD1. The CDR3 is made up of 16 amino acids. The trim removed 5 bases at V and 5 bases at J, leaving 7 bases unmatched. Per the germline V gene, CDR1 is SGHTA and CDR2 is FQGTGA. The CDR3 DNA follows: TGTGCCAGCAGCCCTGGGACAGGGGGCAGGGACAATGAGCAGTTCTTC. Its translation: CASSPGTGGRDNEQFF.

This clonotype was seen many times. The rearrangement links TRBV7-3 to TRBJ1-6; D unclear. Trimming removed 2 bases from V and 7 bases from J, with 9 bases in between. The germline V gene encodes CDR1 SGHTA and CDR2 FQGTGA. There are 14 residues in the CDR3. The CDR3 region is CASSLHRSNSPLHF. Written as DNA, the CDR3 is TGTGCCAGCAGCTTACACCGGTCAAATTCACCCCTCCACTTT.